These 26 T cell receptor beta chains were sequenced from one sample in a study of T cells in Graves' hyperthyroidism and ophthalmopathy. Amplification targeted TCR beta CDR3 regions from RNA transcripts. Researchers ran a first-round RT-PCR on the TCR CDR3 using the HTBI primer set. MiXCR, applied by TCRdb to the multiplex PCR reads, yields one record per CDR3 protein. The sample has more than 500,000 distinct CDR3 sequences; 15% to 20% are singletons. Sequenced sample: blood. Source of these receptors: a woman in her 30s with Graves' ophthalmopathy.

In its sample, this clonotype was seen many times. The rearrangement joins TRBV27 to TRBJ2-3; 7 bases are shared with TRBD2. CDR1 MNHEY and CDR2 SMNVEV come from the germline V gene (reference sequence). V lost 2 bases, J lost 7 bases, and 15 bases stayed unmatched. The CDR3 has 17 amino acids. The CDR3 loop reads CASSLGFLREPGNTQYF. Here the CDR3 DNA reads TGTGCCAGCAGTTTAGGGTTCTTGCGGGAGCCCGGGAATACGCAGTATTTT.

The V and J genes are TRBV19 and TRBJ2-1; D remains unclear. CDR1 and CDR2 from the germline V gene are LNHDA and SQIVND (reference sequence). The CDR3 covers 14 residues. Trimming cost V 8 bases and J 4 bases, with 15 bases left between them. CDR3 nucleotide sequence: TGTGCCAGTGGTGGACGTCACCCGTACAATGAGCAGTTCTTC. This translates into CASGGRHPYNEQFF.

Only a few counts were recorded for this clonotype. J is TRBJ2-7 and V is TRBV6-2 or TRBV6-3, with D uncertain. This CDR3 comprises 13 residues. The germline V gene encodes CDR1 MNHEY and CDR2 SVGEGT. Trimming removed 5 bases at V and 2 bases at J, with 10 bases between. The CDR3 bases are TGTGCCAGCAGTAACGACATACCCTACGAGCAGTACTTC. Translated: CASSNDIPYEQYF.

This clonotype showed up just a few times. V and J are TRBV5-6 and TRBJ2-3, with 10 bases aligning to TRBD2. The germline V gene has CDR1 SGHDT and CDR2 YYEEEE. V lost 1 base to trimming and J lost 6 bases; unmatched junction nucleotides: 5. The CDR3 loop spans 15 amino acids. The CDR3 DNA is TGTGCCAGCAGCTTGAGGACTAGCGGACCCGATACGCAGTATTTT. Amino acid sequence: CASSLRTSGPDTQYF.

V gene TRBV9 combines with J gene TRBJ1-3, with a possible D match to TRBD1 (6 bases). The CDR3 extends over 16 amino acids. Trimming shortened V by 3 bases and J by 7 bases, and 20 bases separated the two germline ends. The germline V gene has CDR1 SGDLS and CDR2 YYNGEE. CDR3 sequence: CASSESTYRDVNTIYF. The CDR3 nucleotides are TGTGCCAGCAGCGAGTCGACGTACAGGGATGTGAACACCATATATTTT. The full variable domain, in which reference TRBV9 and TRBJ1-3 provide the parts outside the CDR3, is DSGVTQTPKHLITATGQRVTLRCSPRSGDLSVYWYQQSLDQGLQFLIQYYNGEERAKGNILERFSAQQFPDLHSELNLSSLELGDSALYFCASSESTYRDVNTIYFGEGSWLTVV.

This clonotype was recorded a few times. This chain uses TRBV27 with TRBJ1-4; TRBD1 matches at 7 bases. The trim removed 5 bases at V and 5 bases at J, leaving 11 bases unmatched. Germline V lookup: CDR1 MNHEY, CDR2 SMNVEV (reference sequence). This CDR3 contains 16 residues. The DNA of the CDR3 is TGTGCCAGCAGTCATTACAGGGGTGATCAAAATGAAAAACTGTTTTTT. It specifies CASSHYRGDQNEKLFF. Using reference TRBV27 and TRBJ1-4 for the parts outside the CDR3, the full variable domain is EAQVTQNPRYLITVTGKKLTVTCSQNMNHEYMSWYRQDPGLGLRQIYYSMNVEVTDKGDVPEGYKVSRKEKRNFPLILESPSPNQTSLYFCASSHYRGDQNEKLFFGSGTQLSVL.

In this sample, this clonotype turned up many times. The CDR3 region has the DNA TGTGCCAGCTCACAACTAGCGGGGAACCAAGAGACCCAGTACTTC. Translation: CASSQLAGNQETQYF. This chain joins TRBV18 and TRBJ2-5; 10 bases fit TRBD2. Germline CDR1 is KGHSH and CDR2 is LQKENI. The V and J ends lost 4 bases and 0 bases, in that order; junction bases with no gene match: 2. The CDR3 totals 15 residues.

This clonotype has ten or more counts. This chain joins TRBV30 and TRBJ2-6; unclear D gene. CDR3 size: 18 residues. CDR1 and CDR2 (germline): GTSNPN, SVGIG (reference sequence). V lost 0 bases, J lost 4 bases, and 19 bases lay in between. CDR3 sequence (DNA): TGTGCCTGGAGTGTCGTGCTCCGCCCTCTCACAGGGGCCAACGTCCTGACTTTC. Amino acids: CAWSVVLRPLTGANVLTF.

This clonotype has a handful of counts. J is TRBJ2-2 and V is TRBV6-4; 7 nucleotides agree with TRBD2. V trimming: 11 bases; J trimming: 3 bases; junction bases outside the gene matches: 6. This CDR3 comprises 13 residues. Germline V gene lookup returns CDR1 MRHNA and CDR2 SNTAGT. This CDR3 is CALRLAYTGELFF. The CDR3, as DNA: TGTGCCCTCCGACTAGCATACACCGGGGAGCTGTTTTTT.

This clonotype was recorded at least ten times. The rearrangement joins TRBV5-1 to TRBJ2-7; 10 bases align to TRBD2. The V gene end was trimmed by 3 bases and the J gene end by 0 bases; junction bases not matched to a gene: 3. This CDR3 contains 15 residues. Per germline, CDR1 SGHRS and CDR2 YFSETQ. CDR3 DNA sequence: TGCGCCAGCAGCTCCGGGACTAGCGACTCCTACGAGCAGTACTTC. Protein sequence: CASSSGTSDSYEQYF.

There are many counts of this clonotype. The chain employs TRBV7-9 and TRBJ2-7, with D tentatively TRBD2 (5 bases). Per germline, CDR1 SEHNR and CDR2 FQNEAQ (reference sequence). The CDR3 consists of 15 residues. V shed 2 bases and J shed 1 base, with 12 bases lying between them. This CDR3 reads CASSLLNSGSYEQYF. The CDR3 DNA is TGTGCCAGCAGCTTACTCAACTCGGGGTCCTACGAGCAGTACTTC.

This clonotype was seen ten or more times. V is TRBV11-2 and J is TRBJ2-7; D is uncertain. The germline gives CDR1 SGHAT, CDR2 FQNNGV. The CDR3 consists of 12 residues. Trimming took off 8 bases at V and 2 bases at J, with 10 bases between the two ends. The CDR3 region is CASASITYEQYF. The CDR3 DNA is TGTGCCAGCGCTTCCATAACCTACGAGCAGTACTTC.

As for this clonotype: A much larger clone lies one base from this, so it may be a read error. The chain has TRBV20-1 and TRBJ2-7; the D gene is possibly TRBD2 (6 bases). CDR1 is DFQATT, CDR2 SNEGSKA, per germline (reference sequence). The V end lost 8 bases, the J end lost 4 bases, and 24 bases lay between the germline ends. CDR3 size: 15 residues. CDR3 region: CSTTEGAVSMYEQYF. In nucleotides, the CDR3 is TGCAGTACCACGGAGGGAGCGGTTAGCATGTACGAGCAGTACTTC.

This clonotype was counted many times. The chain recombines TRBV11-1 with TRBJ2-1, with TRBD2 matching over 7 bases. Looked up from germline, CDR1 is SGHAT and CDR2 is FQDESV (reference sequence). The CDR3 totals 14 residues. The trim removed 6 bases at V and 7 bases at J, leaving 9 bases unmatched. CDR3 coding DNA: TGTGCCAGCAGTTCTGCGGGAGTAGGGAATGAGCAGTTCTTC. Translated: CASSSAGVGNEQFF.

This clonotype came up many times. CDR3 coding DNA: TGTGCCATCAGTCAGGGCGCTCAAAGCACAGATACGCAGTATTTT. Protein: CAISQGAQSTDTQYF. The chain carries TRBV10-3 and TRBJ2-3; TRBD1 is a possible D gene (5 bases). Germline CDR1 is ENHRY and CDR2 is SYGVKD. Trimming stripped 5 bases from V and 0 bases from J, with 12 bases between. The CDR3 totals 15 residues.

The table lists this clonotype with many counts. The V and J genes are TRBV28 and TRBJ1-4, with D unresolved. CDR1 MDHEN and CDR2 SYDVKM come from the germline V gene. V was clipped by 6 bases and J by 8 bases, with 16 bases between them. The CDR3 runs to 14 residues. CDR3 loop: CASSEMTVGEKLFF. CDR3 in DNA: TGTGCCAGCAGCGAAATGACGGTGGGAGAAAAACTGTTTTTT.

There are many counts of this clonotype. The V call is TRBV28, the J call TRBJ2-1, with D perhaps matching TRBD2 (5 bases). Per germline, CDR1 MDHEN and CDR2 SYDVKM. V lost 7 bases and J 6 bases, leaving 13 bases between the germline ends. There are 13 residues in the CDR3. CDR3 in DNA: TGTGCCAGCAAGGGAGATTGGGTCAATGAGCAGTTCTTC. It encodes CASKGDWVNEQFF.

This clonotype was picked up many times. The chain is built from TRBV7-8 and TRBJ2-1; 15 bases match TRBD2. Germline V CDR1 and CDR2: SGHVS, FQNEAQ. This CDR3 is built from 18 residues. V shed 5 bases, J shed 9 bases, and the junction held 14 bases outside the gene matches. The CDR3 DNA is TGTGCCAGCAGCCTCCTCGACGGACTAGCGGGAGGGTCTGTTGAGCAGTTCTTC. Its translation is CASSLLDGLAGGSVEQFF.

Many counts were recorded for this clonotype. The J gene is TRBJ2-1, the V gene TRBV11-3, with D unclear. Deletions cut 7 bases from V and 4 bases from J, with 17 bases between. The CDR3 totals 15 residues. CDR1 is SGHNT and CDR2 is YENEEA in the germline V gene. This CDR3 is CASTAPPVQYNEQFF. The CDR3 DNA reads TGTGCCAGCACCGCCCCCCCAGTTCAGTACAATGAGCAGTTCTTC.

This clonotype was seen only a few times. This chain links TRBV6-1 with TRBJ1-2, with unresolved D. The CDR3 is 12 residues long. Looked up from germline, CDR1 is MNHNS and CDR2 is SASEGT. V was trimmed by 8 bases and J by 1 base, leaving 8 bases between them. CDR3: CASFRFNYGYTF. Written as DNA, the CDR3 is TGTGCCAGCTTCCGGTTTAACTATGGCTACACCTTC.

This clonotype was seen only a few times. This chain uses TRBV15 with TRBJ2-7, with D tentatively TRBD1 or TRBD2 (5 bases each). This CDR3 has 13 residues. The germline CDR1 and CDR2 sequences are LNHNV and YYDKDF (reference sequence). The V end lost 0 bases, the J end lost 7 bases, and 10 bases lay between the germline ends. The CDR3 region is CATSRDLGEEQYF. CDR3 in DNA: TGTGCCACCAGCAGAGATCTGGGGGAGGAGCAGTACTTC.

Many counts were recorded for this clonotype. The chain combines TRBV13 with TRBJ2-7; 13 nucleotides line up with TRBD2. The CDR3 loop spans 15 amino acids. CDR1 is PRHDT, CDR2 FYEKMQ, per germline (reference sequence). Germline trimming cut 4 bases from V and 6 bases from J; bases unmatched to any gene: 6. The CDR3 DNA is TGTGCCAGCAGCTGGACTAGCGGGAGAACGGGCGAGCAGTACTTC. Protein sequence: CASSWTSGRTGEQYF.

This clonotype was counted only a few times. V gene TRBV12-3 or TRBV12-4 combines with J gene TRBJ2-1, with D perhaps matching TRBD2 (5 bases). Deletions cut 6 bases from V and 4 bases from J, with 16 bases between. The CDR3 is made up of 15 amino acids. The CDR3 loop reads CASRFGLAFYNEQFF. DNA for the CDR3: TGTGCCAGCAGATTCGGGTTAGCGTTTTACAATGAGCAGTTCTTC.

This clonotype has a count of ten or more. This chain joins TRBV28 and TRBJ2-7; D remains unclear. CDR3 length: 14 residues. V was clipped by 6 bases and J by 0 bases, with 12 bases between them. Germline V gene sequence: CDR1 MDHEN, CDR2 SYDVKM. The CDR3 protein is CASSSSLSSYEQYF. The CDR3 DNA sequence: TGTGCCAGCAGCTCTAGTTTAAGCTCCTACGAGCAGTACTTC.

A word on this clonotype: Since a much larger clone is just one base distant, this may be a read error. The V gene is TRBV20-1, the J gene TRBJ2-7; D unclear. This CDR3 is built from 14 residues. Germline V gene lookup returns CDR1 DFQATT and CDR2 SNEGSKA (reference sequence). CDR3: CRARDLVSLGEQYF. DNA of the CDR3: TGCAGAGCTAGAGATCTCGTTAGCCTGGGGGAGCAGTACTTC.

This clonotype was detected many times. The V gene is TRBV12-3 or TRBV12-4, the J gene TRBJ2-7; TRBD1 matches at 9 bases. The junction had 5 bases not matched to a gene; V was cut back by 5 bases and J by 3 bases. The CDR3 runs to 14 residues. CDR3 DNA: TGTGCCAGCAGTCCATGGACAGGGGTCTACGAGCAGTACTTC. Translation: CASSPWTGVYEQYF.